This TCR beta chain stems from a study of CXCR3-negative and CXCR3-positive naive CD8 T cells. Study results and limitations: Naive subsets showed comparable surface CD5, and TCR interaction strength was also inferred from TRB CDR3 physicochemistry. Diversity in memory CD8+ cells fell much lower than the comparably high levels seen in both naive subsets.

Concerning this clonotype itself: Its antigen is not identified.

Preparation of TRB cDNA libraries relied on 5' RACE carrying UMI labels. TCRdb reprocessed the 5' RACE reads and stores each CDR3 protein as one record, lacking DNA. The sample table includes some 40,000 distinct CDR3 sequences. The sequenced material came from memory CD8+ T cells from blood. This TCR was sampled from a human donor in good health. Some clones in this sample may be carry-over from other donors' samples.

The CDR3 reads CASSYSYNEQFF. The chain couples TRBV6-2 or TRBV6-3 to TRBJ2-1. Looked up from germline, CDR1 is MNHEY and CDR2 is SVGEGT. CDR3 length: 12 residues.